The 10 T cell receptor beta chains reported below all come from one sample, sequenced in a study of blood T cell repertoires in COVID-19. Sequenced by immunoSEQ multiplex PCR; TCRdb stores in-frame clones only, minus some. In the table there are around 150,000 clones, 87% of which are singletons. Sequenced: peripheral blood. These TCRs come from a man aged 50-59 years with active COVID-19.

Concerning this clone itself: Other DNA sequences in the sample encode the same CDR3. The V and J genes are TRBV29-1 and TRBJ1-2; 11 bases are a match to TRBD1. CDR1 and CDR2 from the germline V gene are SQVTM and ANQGSEA. V trimming: 4 bases; J trimming: 5 bases; junction bases outside the gene matches: 9. CDR3 length: 15 amino acids. The CDR3 DNA is TGCAGCGTTGGGATCGGACAGGGGGCTCGGTATGGCTACACCTTC. This codes for CSVGIGQGARYGYTF. Full variable domain (remainder filled in from reference TRBV29-1 and TRBJ1-2): SAVISQKPSRDICQRGTSLTIQCQVDSQVTMMFWYRQQPGQSLTLIATANQGSEATYESGFVIDKFPISRPNLTFSTLTVSNMSPEDSSIYLCSVGIGQGARYGYTFGSGTRLTVV.

The chain couples TRBV3-1 (or the pseudogene TRBV3-2) to TRBJ2-7, with a weak D call TRBD1 (6 bases). The germline V and J ends were trimmed by 1 base and 2 bases, with 12 bases remaining between them. This CDR3 is 15 amino acids long. Germline CDR1 is LGHDT and CDR2 is YNNKEL (reference sequence). Here the CDR3 DNA reads TGTGCCAGCAGCCAAGGGGGGCTTGTAACCTACGAGCAGTACTTC. The encoded protein is CASSQGGLVTYEQYF.

The chain recombines TRBV5-4 with TRBJ2-7; 9 bases match TRBD1. The CDR3 has 16 residues. V was clipped by 3 bases and J by 1 base; unmatched bases: 8. Germline V gene lookup returns CDR1 SGHNT and CDR2 YYREEE (reference sequence). The CDR3 here is CASSSLTGGASYEQYF. In DNA, the CDR3 is TGTGCCAGCAGCTCACTTACAGGGGGCGCTTCCTACGAGCAGTACTTC.

V is TRBV5-1 and J is TRBJ1-1; unclear D gene. The CDR3 is 14 amino acids. V lost 4 bases to trimming and J lost 5 bases, with 15 bases between them. Germline V CDR1 and CDR2: SGHRS, YFSETQ. Here the CDR3 DNA reads TGCGCCAGCAGCCCCGGGATGGGAGGAACTGAAGCTTTCTTT. This translates into CASSPGMGGTEAFF.

V is TRBV7-2 and J is TRBJ2-3; 13 bases align to TRBD2. Germline V lookup: CDR1 SGHTA, CDR2 FQGNSA. The V gene end was trimmed by 5 bases and the J gene end by 5 bases; junction bases not matched to a gene: 13. The CDR3 runs to 18 residues. CDR3 amino acids: CASSRGAPGTSGEDTQYF. DNA for the CDR3: TGTGCCAGCAGCCGCGGGGCCCCCGGGACTAGCGGGGAAGATACGCAGTATTTT.

The chain joins TRBV7-3 to TRBJ2-1; weak D call: TRBD2 (6 bases). Germline-derived CDR1 and CDR2 are SGHTA and FQGTGA. V lost 0 bases and J 4 bases, leaving 10 bases between the germline ends. CDR3 size: 15 residues. The CDR3 loop reads CASSLTGGPYNEQFF. In DNA, the CDR3 is TGTGCCAGCAGCTTAACGGGGGGTCCTTACAATGAGCAGTTCTTC.

The genes are TRBV6-2 or TRBV6-3 and TRBJ2-7, with 14 bases fitting TRBD2. This CDR3 comprises 18 residues. Trimming cost V 2 bases and J 4 bases; bases outside gene matches: 10. Germline lookup yields CDR1 MNHEY and CDR2 SVGEGT. The CDR3 loop reads CASSYRTSGGPFEYEQYF. CDR3 DNA sequence: TGTGCCAGCAGTTACCGGACTAGCGGGGGGCCGTTTGAGTACGAGCAGTACTTC.

This chain links TRBV30 with TRBJ1-4; unclear D gene. The CDR3 covers 13 residues. Trimming removed 3 bases at V and 4 bases at J, with 9 bases between. Germline CDR1 GTSNPN, CDR2 SVGIG (reference sequence). In DNA form, the CDR3 reads TGTGCCTGGAGCGGGGAACTTAATGAAAAACTGTTTTTT. Translated, it gives CAWSGELNEKLFF.

This chain connects TRBV4-3 to TRBJ2-7, with a possible D match to TRBD2 (6 bases). V lost 0 bases and J lost 7, with 16 bases in between. The CDR3 length is 15 residues. Germline CDR1 and CDR2: LGHNA and YSLEER. In DNA, the CDR3 is TGCGCCAGCAGCCAAGACGCGCGCTGGGGAGGTGAGCAGTACTTC. Its translation: CASSQDARWGGEQYF.

The chain has TRBV5-1 and TRBJ2-5, with 16 bases matching TRBD2. The germline V gene encodes CDR1 SGHRS and CDR2 YFSETQ. This CDR3 has 19 residues. Unmatched junction bases numbered 8, after V lost 2 bases and J lost 1 base. CDR3 in amino acids: CASSFKPGLAGGIQETQYF. CDR3 sequence (DNA): TGCGCCAGCAGCTTCAAACCGGGACTAGCGGGGGGGATCCAAGAGACCCAGTACTTC.